This TCR beta chain was sequenced during a study of regulatory T cells in long-lasting Graves disease. The time point: newly diagnosed GD, antithyroid drugs for less than 3 months. With RNA extracted from PBMCs as input, the TCR library was made. The CDR3 runs 14 residues. Per the germline V gene, CDR1 is MNHNS and CDR2 is SASEGT. The junction had 7 bases not matched to a gene; V was cut back by 2 bases and J by 8 bases. Both iRepertoire HTBI primers and Arm-PCR of CDR3 regions were used to build the TCR beta libraries. In TCRdb, the multiplex PCR reads were re-called with MiXCR into one record per CDR3 protein. The repertoire has some 200,000 distinct CDR3 sequences, roughly a fifth of them found once; the top ten carry about an eighth. These data were likewise used in another study, on T cells in Graves' hyperthyroidism and ophthalmopathy. That investigation notes: Among thyroid clonotypes expanded above 0.001, most also appeared in blood. Ophthalmopathy was identified by the model a median approximately six months ahead of onset.

The material sequenced was peripheral blood mononuclear cells (PBMCs), taken at new diagnosis, from a patient treated with antithyroid drugs. This sequence was found in a woman aged 30 to 39 with Graves disease. The rearrangement uses TRBV6-1 and TRBJ1-2; 8 nucleotides line up with TRBD1. The CDR3 sequence: CASSENAGGKGYTF. CDR3 DNA sequence: TGTGCCAGCAGTGAAAATGCAGGGGGCAAGGGCTACACCTTC.